This TCR beta chain was sequenced for a study of control samples from healthy donors and cancer patients. Profiled with immunoSEQ multiplex PCR; TCRdb holds only in-frame clones, not every one. The sample lists about 72,000 clones; around 92% were seen once. Looked up from germline, CDR1 is WNHNN and CDR2 is SYGVQD (reference sequence). V lost 4 bases, J lost 2 bases, and 11 bases lay in between. The CDR3 consists of 14 residues. The clonotype comes from a woman aged 60-75 years in good health. Sequences were obtained from blood. This rearrangement joins TRBV10-1 to TRBJ1-1; D is possibly TRBD1 (5 bases). The CDR3 DNA reads TGCGCCAGCAGTGCTATGAGGGGAAACACTGAAGCTTTCTTT. The encoded protein is CASSAMRGNTEAFF.